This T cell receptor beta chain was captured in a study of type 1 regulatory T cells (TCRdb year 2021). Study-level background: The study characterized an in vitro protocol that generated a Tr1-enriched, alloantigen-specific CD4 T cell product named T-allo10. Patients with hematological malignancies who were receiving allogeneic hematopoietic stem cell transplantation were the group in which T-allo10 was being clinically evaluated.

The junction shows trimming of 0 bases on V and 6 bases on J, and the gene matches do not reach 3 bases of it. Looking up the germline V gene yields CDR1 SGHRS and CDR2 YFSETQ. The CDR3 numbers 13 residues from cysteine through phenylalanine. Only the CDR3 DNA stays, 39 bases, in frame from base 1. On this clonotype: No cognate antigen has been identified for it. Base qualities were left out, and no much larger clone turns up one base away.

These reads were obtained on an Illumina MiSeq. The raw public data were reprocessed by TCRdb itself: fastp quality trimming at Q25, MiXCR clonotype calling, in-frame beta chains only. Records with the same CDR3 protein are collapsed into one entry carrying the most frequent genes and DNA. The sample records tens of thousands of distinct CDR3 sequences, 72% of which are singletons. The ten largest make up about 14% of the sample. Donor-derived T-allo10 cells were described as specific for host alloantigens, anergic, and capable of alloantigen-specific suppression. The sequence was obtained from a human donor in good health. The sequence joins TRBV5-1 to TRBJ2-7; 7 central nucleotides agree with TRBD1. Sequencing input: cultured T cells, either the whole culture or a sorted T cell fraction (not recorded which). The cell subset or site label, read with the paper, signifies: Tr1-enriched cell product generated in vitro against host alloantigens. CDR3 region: CASSLGQGAEQYF. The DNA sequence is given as TGCGCCAGCAGCTTGGGACAGGGTGCCGAGCAGTACTTC.